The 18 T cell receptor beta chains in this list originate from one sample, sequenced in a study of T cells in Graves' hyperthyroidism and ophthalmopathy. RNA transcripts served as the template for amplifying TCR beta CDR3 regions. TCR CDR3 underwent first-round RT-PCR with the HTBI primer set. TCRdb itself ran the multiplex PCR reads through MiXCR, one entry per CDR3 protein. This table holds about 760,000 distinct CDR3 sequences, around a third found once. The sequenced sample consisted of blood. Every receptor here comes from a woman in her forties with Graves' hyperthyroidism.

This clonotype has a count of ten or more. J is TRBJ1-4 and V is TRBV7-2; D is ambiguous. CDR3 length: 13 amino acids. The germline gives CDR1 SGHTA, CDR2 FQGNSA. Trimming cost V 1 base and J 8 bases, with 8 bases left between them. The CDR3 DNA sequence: TGTGCCAGCAGCTTAGGACCGGGGGAAAAACTGTTTTTT. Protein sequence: CASSLGPGEKLFF. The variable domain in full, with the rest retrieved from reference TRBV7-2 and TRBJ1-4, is GAGVSQSPSNKVTEKGKDVELRCDPISGHTALYWYRQSLGQGLEFLIYFQGNSAPDKSGLPSDRFSAERTGGSVSTLTIQRTQQEDSAVYLCASSLGPGEKLFFGSGTQLSVL.

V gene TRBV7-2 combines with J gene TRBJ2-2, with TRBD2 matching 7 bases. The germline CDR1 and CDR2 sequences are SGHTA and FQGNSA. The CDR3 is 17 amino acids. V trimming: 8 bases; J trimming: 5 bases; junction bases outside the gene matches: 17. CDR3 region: CASGRLGGRFGTGELFF. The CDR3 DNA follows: TGTGCCAGCGGCCGGTTGGGGGGGAGGTTTGGGACCGGGGAGCTGTTTTTT.

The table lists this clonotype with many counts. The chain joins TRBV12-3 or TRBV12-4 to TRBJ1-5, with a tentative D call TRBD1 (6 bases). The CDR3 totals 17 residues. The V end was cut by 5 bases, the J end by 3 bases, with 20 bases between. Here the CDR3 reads CASSQTGSSGYNQPQHF. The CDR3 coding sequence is TGTGCCAGCAGTCAAACAGGGAGTAGTGGGTACAATCAGCCCCAGCATTTT.

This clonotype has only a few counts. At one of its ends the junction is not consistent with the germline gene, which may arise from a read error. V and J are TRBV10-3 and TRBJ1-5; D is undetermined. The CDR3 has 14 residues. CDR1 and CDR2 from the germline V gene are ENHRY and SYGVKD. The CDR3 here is CASSEASGSSSQHF. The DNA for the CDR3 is TGTGCCAGCAGTGAAGCCTCCGGTTCTTCGTCCCAGCATTTT.

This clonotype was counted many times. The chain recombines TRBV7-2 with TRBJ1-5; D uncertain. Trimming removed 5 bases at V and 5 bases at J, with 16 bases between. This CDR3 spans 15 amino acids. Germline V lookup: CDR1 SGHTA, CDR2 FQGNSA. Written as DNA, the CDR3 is TGTGCCAGCAGCCCGAATGGCCAAGGGCATCAGCCCCAGCATTTT. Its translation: CASSPNGQGHQPQHF. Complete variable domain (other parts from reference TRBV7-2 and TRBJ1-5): GAGVSQSPSNKVTEKGKDVELRCDPISGHTALYWYRQSLGQGLEFLIYFQGNSAPDKSGLPSDRFSAERTGGSVSTLTIQRTQQEDSAVYLCASSPNGQGHQPQHFGDGTRLSIL.

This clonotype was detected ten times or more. The CDR3 DNA reads as TGTGCCAGCAGCTTTCGTCGAACAGGACAGCAGCCCCAGCATTTT. It yields the protein CASSFRRTGQQPQHF. The J gene is TRBJ1-5, the V gene TRBV7-8; a possible D gene is TRBD1 (6 bases). Trimming left V 3 bases short and J 7 bases short, with 16 bases between. This CDR3 contains 15 residues. CDR1 and CDR2 (germline): SGHVS, FQNEAQ.

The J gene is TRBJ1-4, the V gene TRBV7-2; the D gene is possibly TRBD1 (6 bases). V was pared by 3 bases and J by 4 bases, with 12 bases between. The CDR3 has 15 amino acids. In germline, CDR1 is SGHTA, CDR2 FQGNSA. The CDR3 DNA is TGTGCCAGCAGCTTGCGGGGGGGCCTTAATGAAAAACTGTTTTTT. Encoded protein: CASSLRGGLNEKLFF.

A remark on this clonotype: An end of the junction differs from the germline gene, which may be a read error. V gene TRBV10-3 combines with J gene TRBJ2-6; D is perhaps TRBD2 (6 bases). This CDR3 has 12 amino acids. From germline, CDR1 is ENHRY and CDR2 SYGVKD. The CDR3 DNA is TGTGCCATCAGTGGGGGGGACAACGTCCTGACTTTC. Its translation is CAISGGDNVLTF.

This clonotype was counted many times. CDR3 amino acids: CASTWTGRVGEAFF. The CDR3 DNA follows: TGTGCCAGCACGTGGACAGGGCGAGTCGGTGAAGCTTTCTTT. This sequence joins TRBV6-5 and TRBJ1-1, with TRBD1 matching over 8 bases. Trimming removed 7 bases from V and 7 bases from J; junction bases left unmatched: 11. CDR3 length: 14 amino acids. CDR1 and CDR2 from the germline V gene are MNHEY and SVGAGI.

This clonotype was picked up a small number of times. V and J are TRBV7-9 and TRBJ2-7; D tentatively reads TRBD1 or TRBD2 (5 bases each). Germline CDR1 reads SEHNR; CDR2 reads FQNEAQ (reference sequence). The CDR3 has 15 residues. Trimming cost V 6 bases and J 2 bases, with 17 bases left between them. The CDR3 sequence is CASSYSTGPAYEQYF. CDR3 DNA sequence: TGTGCCAGCAGTTACTCGACGGGGCCCGCCTACGAGCAGTACTTC.

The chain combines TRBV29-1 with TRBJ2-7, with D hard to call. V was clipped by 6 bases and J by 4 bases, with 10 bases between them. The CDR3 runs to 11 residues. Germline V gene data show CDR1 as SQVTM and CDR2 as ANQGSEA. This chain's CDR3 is CSVHQGYEQYF. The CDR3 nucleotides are TGCAGCGTCCACCAAGGGTACGAGCAGTACTTC.

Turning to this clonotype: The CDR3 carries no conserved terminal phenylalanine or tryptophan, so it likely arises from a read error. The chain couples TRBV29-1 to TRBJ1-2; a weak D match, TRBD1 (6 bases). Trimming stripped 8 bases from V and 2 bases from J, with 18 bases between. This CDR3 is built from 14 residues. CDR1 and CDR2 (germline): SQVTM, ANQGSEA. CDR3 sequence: CSSFSRGVNYGYTL. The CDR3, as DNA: TGCAGCTCGTTTTCCAGGGGAGTCAACTATGGCTACACCCTC.

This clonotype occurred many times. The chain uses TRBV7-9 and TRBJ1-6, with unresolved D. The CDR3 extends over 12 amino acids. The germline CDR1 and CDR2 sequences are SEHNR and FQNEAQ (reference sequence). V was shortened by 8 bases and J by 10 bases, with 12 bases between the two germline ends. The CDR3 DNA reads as TGTGCCAGCCAAAGGGCGGAATCACCCCTCCACTTT. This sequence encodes CASQRAESPLHF. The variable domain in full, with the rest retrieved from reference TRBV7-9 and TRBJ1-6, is DTGVSQNPRHKITKRGQNVTFRCDPISEHNRLYWYRQTLGQGPEFLTYFQNEAQLEKSRLLSDRFSAERPKGSFSTLEIQRTEQGDSAMYLCASQRAESPLHFGNGTRLTVT.

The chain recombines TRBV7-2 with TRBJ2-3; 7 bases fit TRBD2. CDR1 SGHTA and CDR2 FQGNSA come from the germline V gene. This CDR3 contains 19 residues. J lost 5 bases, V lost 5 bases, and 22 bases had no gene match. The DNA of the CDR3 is TGTGCCAGCAGCCAAGATGGGGCACCGGGAGGAGACACCGTAGATACGCAGTATTTT. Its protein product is CASSQDGAPGGDTVDTQYF.

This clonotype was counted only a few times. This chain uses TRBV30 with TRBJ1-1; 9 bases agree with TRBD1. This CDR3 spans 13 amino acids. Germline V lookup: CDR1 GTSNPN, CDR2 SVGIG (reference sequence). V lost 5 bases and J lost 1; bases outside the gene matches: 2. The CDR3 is CAWDRGTNTEAFF. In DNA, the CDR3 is TGTGCCTGGGACAGGGGGACGAACACTGAAGCTTTCTTT.

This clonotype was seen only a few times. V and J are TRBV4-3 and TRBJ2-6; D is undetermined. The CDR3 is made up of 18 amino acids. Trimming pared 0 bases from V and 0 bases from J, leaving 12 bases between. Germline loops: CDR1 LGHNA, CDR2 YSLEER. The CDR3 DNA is TGCGCCAGCAGCCAAGATCGTTTGACTTTCTCTGGGGCCAACGTCCTGACTTTC. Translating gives CASSQDRLTFSGANVLTF.

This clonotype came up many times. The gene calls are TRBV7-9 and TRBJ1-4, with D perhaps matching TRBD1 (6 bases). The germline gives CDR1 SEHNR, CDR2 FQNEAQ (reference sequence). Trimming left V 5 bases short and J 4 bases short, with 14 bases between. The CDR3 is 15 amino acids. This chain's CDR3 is CASSRQTGVNEKLFF. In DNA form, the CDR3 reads TGTGCCAGCAGCCGACAGACAGGCGTTAATGAAAAACTGTTTTTT.

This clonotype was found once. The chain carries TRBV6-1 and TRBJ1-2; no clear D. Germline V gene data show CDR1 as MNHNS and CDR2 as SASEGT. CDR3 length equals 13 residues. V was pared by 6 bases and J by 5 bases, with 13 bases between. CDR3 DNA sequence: TGTGCCAGCAGAGAACGGGCCTTTTATGGCTACACCTTC. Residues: CASRERAFYGYTF.